This T cell receptor (beta chain) was found in a study of CD8 T cells in Susac syndrome. General study findings and limits: Across the total CD8+ repertoires, some 15 Susac-specific public clones were detected, and across the CD8+ TEMRA repertoires, roughly five such clones were detected.

As to this clonotype: The antigen remains undetermined.

Sequencing targeted TCR beta in blood CD8+ and CD4+ T cells. With random hexamers, reverse transcription was performed on roughly 0.45 to 1 ug of RNA. From the immunoSEQ multiplex PCR reads, TCRdb called clonotypes with MiXCR, one entry per CDR3 protein. The sample lists around 130,000 distinct CDR3 sequences; 85% to 95% were seen once. Germline assignment: CDR1 DFQATT and CDR2 SNEGSKA (reference sequence). The V gene end was trimmed by 0 bases and the J gene end by 9 bases; junction bases not matched to a gene: 8. This CDR3 spans 14 amino acids. V usage is TRBV20-1 and J usage is TRBJ2-1, with 7 nucleotides matching TRBD1. This TCR derives from a human donor with Susac syndrome. The specimen sequenced was CD8+ T cells from PBMCs. The CDR3 protein is CSARDKGQLLEQFF. CDR3 sequence (DNA): TGCAGTGCTAGAGACAAGGGACAGCTCCTTGAGCAGTTCTTC.